This T cell receptor beta chain was documented in a study of response to subunit inactivated influenza vaccine. TCRdb ran MiXCR on the RT-PCR reads and lists one entry per CDR3 protein. The sample carries roughly 790,000 distinct CDR3 sequences, around 20% recorded once. The germline CDR1 and CDR2 sequences are SGHTA and FQGNSA. Trimming pared 1 base from V and 0 bases from J, leaving 8 bases between. The CDR3 contains 15 residues. This clonotype was seen at least ten times. V gene TRBV7-2 combines with J gene TRBJ2-3; the D is unclear. The sample consisted of PBMCs from blood, taken roughly 5 days after vaccination. The receptor was derived from a man over 45 who received an inactivated influenza vaccine. The CDR3 sequence: CASSLGWYSTDTQYF. The DNA of the CDR3 is TGTGCCAGCAGCTTAGGGTGGTATAGCACAGATACGCAGTATTTT.